The 18 T cell receptor beta chains in this list originate from one sample, sequenced in a study of a mutant IDH1 vaccine in newly diagnosed glioma. Their recognized antigens are unknown. The sample's time point: week 23, last vaccination. Doses of 300 ug of mutant IDH1 20-mer peptide were given with topical imiquimod. Produced via immunoSEQ multiplex PCR; TCRdb's table is partial and in-frame only. The sample holds about 81,000 clones; 85% are singletons and the top ten take roughly 2%. The sequencing used PBMCs, collected from a glioma patient whose treatment included an IDH1 peptide vaccine. The receptor source for this set is a man aged 25-40 years with glioma. Some clones in this sample may be carry-over from other donors' samples.

The CDR3 DNA reads TGTGCCAGCAGCTTAGAACAGGGTTATAGCACAGATACGCAGTATTTT. Translated: CASSLEQGYSTDTQYF. The chain carries TRBV7-6 and TRBJ2-3; D may be TRBD1 (6 bases). Per germline, CDR1 SGHVS and CDR2 FNYEAQ. With 1 base removed from V and 0 bases from J, the gap between germline ends came to 11 bases. The CDR3 is 16 amino acids.

The chain employs TRBV29-1 and TRBJ2-1; TRBD2 agrees at 7 bases. The CDR3 has 13 residues. Per the germline V gene, CDR1 is SQVTM and CDR2 is ANQGSEA. V dropped 4 bases and J dropped 4; count of bases not matched to a gene: 4. In DNA form, the CDR3 reads TGCAGCGTTGTTGGGCGGGGGTACAATGAGCAGTTCTTC. It specifies CSVVGRGYNEQFF.

The chain combines TRBV5-1 with TRBJ1-4; no clear D. Germline V lookup: CDR1 SGHRS, CDR2 YFSETQ. V gave up 2 bases and J gave up 6 bases, with 11 bases separating them. The CDR3 has 14 amino acids. The chain's CDR3 is CASSFSSAYEKLFF. CDR3 nucleotides: TGCGCCAGCAGCTTTAGTTCGGCTTATGAAAAACTGTTTTTT.

The chain has TRBV4-1 and TRBJ2-5, with TRBD1 matching 8 bases. Matching the DNA end better, TRBJ2-7 makes the J call doubtful. The V gene's germline CDR1 is MGHRA and CDR2 YSYEKL. This CDR3 has 15 residues. The CDR3 sequence is CASSQVGTGPYEQYF. In DNA form, the CDR3 reads TGCGCCAGCAGCCAAGTGGGGACAGGCCCCTACGAGCAGTACTTC.

The chain employs TRBV10-3 and TRBJ1-2; no definite D call. Germline-derived CDR1 and CDR2 are ENHRY and SYGVKD. V lost 7 bases and J lost 2, with 8 bases in between. The CDR3 is made up of 12 amino acids. CDR3 sequence reads: CAITGENYGYTF. The CDR3, as DNA: TGTGCCATCACGGGTGAGAACTATGGCTACACCTTC.

V gene TRBV28 combines with J gene TRBJ1-1; tentatively, D is TRBD1 (6 bases). CDR1 is MDHEN, CDR2 SYDVKM, per germline. V gave up 7 bases and J gave up 0 bases, with 15 bases separating them. CDR3 length: 15 residues. The CDR3 loop is CASTRRGQLNTEAFF. CDR3 bases: TGTGCCAGCACCCGCCGGGGACAATTGAACACTGAAGCTTTCTTT.

The chain links TRBV5-1 to TRBJ2-7, with D perhaps matching TRBD2 (5 bases). Trimming left V 0 bases short and J 0 bases short, with 10 bases between. The V gene's germline CDR1 is SGHRS and CDR2 YFSETQ. CDR3 length: 15 residues. The CDR3 is CASSLGGIGSYEQYF. CDR3 DNA sequence: TGCGCCAGCAGCTTGGGAGGGATCGGCTCCTACGAGCAGTACTTC.

The chain is built from TRBV7-6 and TRBJ2-5; 12 positions agree with TRBD2. The V gene's germline CDR1 is SGHVS and CDR2 FNYEAQ. V shed 0 bases and J 9 bases; nucleotides not matched to a gene: 8. The CDR3 extends over 16 amino acids. The CDR3 here is CASSLAAASGGASQYF. CDR3 nucleotide sequence: TGTGCCAGCAGCTTAGCAGCGGCTAGCGGGGGGGCGTCCCAGTACTTC.

This clone showed up just once. The chain carries TRBV7-9 and TRBJ1-2; D perhaps matches TRBD1 (5 bases). The ends were cut back, 7 bases at V and 2 bases at J, with 17 bases in the middle. CDR1 SEHNR and CDR2 FQNEAQ come from the germline V gene (reference sequence). This CDR3 is 15 amino acids long. CDR3 nucleotide sequence: TGTGCCAGCACTTCGGGATCAGGGACGAACTATGGCTACACCTTC. Translated: CASTSGSGTNYGYTF.

This chain links TRBV5-1 with TRBJ2-3; D assignment may be TRBD1 or TRBD2 (5 bases each). The CDR3 contains 14 residues. V gave up 2 bases and J gave up 6 bases, with 13 bases separating them. CDR1 and CDR2 (germline): SGHRS, YFSETQ. DNA of the CDR3: TGCGCCAGCAGCTTAGGGACCAAGGCTGATACGCAGTATTTT. It codes for CASSLGTKADTQYF.

V is TRBV7-9 and J is TRBJ2-3; D unclear. Germline assignment: CDR1 SEHNR and CDR2 FQNEAQ (reference sequence). This CDR3 spans 14 amino acids. V lost 4 bases and J 1 base, leaving 9 bases between the germline ends. In DNA form, the CDR3 reads TGTGCCAGCAGCTCATCTGGTGGCACAGATACGCAGTATTTT. Protein product: CASSSSGGTDTQYF.

The rearrangement joins TRBV5-1 to TRBJ1-2; 7 bases are shared with TRBD1. The CDR3 sequence is 16 residues long. Germline assignment: CDR1 SGHRS and CDR2 YFSETQ. The V and J ends lost 4 bases and 7 bases, in that order; junction bases with no gene match: 16. The CDR3 is CASSLQERGRIGGYTF. CDR3 in DNA: TGCGCCAGCAGCCTACAAGAGAGGGGGCGCATAGGTGGCTACACCTTC. Using reference TRBV5-1 and TRBJ1-2 for the parts outside the CDR3, the full variable domain is KAGVTQTPRYLIKTRGQQVTLSCSPISGHRSVSWYQQTPGQGLQFLFEYFSETQRNKGNFPGRFSGRQFSNSRSEMNVSTLELGDSALYLCASSLQERGRIGGYTFGSGTRLTVV.

V usage is TRBV6-4 and J usage is TRBJ2-1, with D unclear. CDR3 length equals 14 residues. The germline gives CDR1 MRHNA, CDR2 SNTAGT. V was cut by 0 bases and J by 7 bases, with 10 bases left in between. The CDR3 DNA reads TGTGCCAGCAGTGACTCATGGGAAGGTAATGAGCAGTTCTTC. It specifies CASSDSWEGNEQFF.

The J gene is TRBJ2-1, the V gene TRBV7-3, with TRBD2 matching 9 bases. Germline CDR1 reads SGHTA; CDR2 reads FQGTGA. The length of the CDR3 is 15 residues. The J segment lost 5 bases and the V segment lost 3 bases, leaving 5 bases of the junction unmatched. In DNA form, the CDR3 reads TGTGCCAGCAGCTTTTCAAGCGGGGGGAACAATGAGCAGTTCTTC. Protein: CASSFSSGGNNEQFF. The full variable domain, completed using reference TRBV7-3 and TRBJ2-1, is GAGVSQTPSNKVTEKGKYVELRCDPISGHTALYWYRQSLGQGPEFLIYFQGTGAADDSGLPNDRFFAVRPEGSVSTLKIQRTERGDSAVYLCASSFSSGGNNEQFFGPGTRLTVL.

This chain uses TRBV7-2 with TRBJ2-7; 11 nucleotides match TRBD2. This CDR3 has 15 amino acids. V was pared by 1 base and J by 3 bases, with 2 bases of the junction left unmatched. Germline V gene sequence: CDR1 SGHTA, CDR2 FQGNSA. CDR3 protein: CASSLGTSGGYEQYF. In DNA, the CDR3 is TGTGCCAGCAGCTTAGGTACTAGCGGGGGCTACGAGCAGTACTTC. Drawing the rest from reference TRBV7-2 and TRBJ2-7, the complete variable domain is GAGVSQSPSNKVTEKGKDVELRCDPISGHTALYWYRQSLGQGLEFLIYFQGNSAPDKSGLPSDRFSAERTGGSVSTLTIQRTQQEDSAVYLCASSLGTSGGYEQYFGPGTRLTVT.

The rearrangement links TRBV7-9 to TRBJ2-1; 8 bases align to TRBD2. The CDR3 has 16 residues. Losses at the gene ends were 0 bases for V and 3 bases for J; bases not matched to a gene: 4. Germline loops: CDR1 SEHNR, CDR2 FQNEAQ (reference sequence). As DNA, the CDR3 is TGTGCCAGCAGCTTAGCGTTGAGCGGGAGCTACAATGAGCAGTTCTTC. Protein: CASSLALSGSYNEQFF.

This clone was counted only a few times. The chain employs TRBV4-1 and TRBJ1-1; D remains unclear. V lost 1 base, J lost 3 bases, and 3 bases lay in between. This CDR3 comprises 12 residues. Germline values: CDR1 MGHRA, CDR2 YSYEKL. CDR3 protein: CASSQGDTEAFF. The CDR3 DNA follows: TGCGCCAGCAGCCAAGGGGACACTGAAGCTTTCTTT.

V gene TRBV7-7 combines with J gene TRBJ2-5; 9 positions agree with TRBD1. CDR1 is SSHAT, CDR2 FNYEAQ, per germline (reference sequence). The CDR3 has 16 amino acids. J was trimmed by 5 bases and V by 5 bases; bases with no gene match: 12. In nucleotides, the CDR3 is TGTGCCAGCAGCCTGGGGACAGGGAATCCTAAGGAGACCCAGTACTTC. As protein: CASSLGTGNPKETQYF.